This TCR beta chain was documented in a study of T cells after yellow fever vaccination. Study background: Preparation of fractions with low cell numbers was performed using SMART-Seq v4 Ultra Low Input. Study-wide results and caveats: Overall, a small share of clonotypes was seen in both CD4 and CD8 compartments. After the booster, approximately 95% of CD4 and about nine tenths of CD8 primary-response clones were re-detected.

In this sample, this clonotype turned up a few times. The target antigen is unknown. The CDR3 length is 15 residues. Germline V gene sequence: CDR1 LNHDA, CDR2 SQIVND (reference sequence). Trimming left V 1 base short and J 0 bases short, with 7 bases between. The 5'RACE template-switching step produced TCR cDNA and added a universal primer site and UMIs. TCRdb passed the 5' RACE reads through MiXCR, listing each CDR3 protein once. The table records 300,000 to 400,000 distinct CDR3 sequences, over 5% of them present only once. The TCR was taken from a man in his thirties or forties who received the YFV17D yellow fever vaccine. Here the sequenced sample was PBMCs, taken 5 days after the yellow fever booster vaccination. The V call is TRBV19, the J call TRBJ1-5; D might be TRBD1 (6 bases). CDR3 amino acids: CASSIGQASNQPQHF. The CDR3 nucleotides are TGTGCCAGTAGTATAGGACAGGCTAGCAATCAGCCCCAGCATTTT.